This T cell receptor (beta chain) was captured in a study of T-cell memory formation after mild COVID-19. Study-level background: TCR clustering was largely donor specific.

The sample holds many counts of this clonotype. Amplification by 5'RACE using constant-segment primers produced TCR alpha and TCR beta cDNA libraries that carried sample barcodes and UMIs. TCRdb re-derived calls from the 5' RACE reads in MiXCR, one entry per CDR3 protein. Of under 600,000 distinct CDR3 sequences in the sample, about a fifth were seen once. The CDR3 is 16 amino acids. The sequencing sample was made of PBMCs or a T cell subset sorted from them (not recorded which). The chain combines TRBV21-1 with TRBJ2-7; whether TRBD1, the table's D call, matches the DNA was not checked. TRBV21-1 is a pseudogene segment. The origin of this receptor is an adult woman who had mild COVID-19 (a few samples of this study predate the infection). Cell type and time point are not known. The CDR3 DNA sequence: TGTGCCAGCAGCAACCCCGTCGACAGGGGGCGATACGAGCAGTACTTC. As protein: CASSNPVDRGRYEQYF.